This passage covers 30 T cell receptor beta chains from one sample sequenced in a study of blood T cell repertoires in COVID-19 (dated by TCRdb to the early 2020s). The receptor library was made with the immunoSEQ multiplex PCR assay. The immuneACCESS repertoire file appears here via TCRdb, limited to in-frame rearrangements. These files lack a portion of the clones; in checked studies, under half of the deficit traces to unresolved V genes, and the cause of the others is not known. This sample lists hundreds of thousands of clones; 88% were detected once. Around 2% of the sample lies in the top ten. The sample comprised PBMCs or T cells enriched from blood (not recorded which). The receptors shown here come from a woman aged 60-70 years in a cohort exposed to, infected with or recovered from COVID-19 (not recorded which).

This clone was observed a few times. CDR3 sequence: CASSPGTVLAGGSNEQFF. The CDR3 DNA follows: TGCGCCAGCAGTCCAGGGACAGTGCTAGCGGGAGGGTCCAATGAGCAGTTCTTC. The V call is TRBV10-1, the J call TRBJ2-1; 12 bases agree with TRBD2. The CDR3 is 18 residues long. Looked up from germline, CDR1 is WNHNN and CDR2 is SYGVQD (reference sequence). V lost 5 bases to trimming and J lost 6 bases; unmatched junction nucleotides: 14.

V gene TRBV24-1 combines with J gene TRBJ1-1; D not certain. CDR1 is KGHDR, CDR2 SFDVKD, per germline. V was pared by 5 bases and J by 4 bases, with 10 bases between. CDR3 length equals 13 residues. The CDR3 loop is CATSGTSGTEAFF. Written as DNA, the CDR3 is TGTGCCACCAGTGGGACTTCGGGCACTGAAGCTTTCTTT.

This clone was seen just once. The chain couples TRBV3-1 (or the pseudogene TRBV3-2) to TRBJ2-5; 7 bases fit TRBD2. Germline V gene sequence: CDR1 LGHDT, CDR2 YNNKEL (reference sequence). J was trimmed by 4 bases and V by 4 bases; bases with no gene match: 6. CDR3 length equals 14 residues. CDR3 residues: CASSPRASGETQYF. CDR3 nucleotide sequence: TGTGCCAGCAGCCCTCGGGCTAGCGGAGAGACCCAGTACTTC.

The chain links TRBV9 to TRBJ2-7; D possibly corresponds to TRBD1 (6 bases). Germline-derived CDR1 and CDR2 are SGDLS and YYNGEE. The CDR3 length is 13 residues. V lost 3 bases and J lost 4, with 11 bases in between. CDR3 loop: CASSATGNYEQYF. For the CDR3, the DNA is TGTGCCAGCAGCGCCACAGGGAATTACGAGCAGTACTTC.

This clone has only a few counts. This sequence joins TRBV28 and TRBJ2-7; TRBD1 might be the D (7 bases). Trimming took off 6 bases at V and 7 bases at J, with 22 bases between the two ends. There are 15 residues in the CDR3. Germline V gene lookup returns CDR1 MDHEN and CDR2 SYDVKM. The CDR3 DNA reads TGTGCCAGCAGACCACCCTCGGGCAGGGGGAGGGAGCAGTACTTC. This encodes CASRPPSGRGREQYF.

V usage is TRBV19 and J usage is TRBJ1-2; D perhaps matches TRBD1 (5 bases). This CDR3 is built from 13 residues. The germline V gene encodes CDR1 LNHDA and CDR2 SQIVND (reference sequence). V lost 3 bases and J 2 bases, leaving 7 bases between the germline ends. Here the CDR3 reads CASSINRNYGYTF. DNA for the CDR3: TGTGCCAGTAGTATTAACAGGAACTATGGCTACACCTTC.

For the CDR3, the DNA is TGTGCCAGTAGTATTTTTTCCGGCTCTGGGGCCAACGTCCTGACTTTC. Translating it yields CASSIFSGSGANVLTF. The chain uses TRBV19 and TRBJ2-6; D not certain. Germline-derived CDR1 and CDR2 are LNHDA and SQIVND (reference sequence). The CDR3 totals 16 residues. Trimming took 3 bases from V and 0 from J, leaving 9 bases between them.

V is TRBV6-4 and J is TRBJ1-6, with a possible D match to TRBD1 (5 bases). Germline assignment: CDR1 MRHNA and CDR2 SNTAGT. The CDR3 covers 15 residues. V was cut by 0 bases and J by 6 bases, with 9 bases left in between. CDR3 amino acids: CASSDSIGANSPLHF. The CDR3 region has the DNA TGTGCCAGCAGTGACTCGATAGGGGCTAATTCACCCCTCCACTTT.

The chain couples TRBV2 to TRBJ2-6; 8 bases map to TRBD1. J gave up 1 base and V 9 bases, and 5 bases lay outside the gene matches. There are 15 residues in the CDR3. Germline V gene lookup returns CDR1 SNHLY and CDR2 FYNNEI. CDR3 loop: CARGQGGSGANVLTF. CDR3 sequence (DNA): TGTGCCAGAGGACAGGGAGGTTCTGGGGCCAACGTCCTGACTTTC.

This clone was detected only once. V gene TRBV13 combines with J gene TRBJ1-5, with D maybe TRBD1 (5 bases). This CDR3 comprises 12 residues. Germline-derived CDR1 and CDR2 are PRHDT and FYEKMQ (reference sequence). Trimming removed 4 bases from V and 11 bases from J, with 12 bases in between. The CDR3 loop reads CASSSGGKAQHF. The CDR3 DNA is TGTGCCAGCAGCTCGGGGGGAAAAGCCCAGCATTTT.

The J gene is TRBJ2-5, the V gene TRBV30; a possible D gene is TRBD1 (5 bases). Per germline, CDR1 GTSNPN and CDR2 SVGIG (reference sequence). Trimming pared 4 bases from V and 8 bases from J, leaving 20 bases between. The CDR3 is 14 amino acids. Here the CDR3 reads CAWKGQTTEETQYF. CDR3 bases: TGTGCCTGGAAGGGGCAGACCACCGAGGAAACCCAGTACTTC.

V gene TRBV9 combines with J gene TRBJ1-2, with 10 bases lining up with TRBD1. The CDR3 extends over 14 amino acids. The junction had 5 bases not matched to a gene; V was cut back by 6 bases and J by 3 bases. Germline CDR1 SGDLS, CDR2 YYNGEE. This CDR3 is CASTGTGAHYGYTF. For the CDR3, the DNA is TGTGCCAGCACGGGGACAGGGGCCCACTATGGCTACACCTTC.

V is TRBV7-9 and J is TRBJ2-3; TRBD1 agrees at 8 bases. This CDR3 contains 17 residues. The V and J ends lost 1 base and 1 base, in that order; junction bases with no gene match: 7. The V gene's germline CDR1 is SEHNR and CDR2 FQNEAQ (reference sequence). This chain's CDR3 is CASSLGDRQGGTDTQYF. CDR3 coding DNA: TGTGCCAGCAGCTTAGGGGACAGGCAGGGAGGCACAGATACGCAGTATTTT.

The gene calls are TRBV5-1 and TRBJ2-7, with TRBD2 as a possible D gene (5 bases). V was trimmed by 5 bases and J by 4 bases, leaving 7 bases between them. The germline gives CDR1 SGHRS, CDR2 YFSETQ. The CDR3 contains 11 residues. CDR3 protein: CASRTGYEQYF. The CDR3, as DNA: TGCGCCAGCAGGACGGGGTACGAGCAGTACTTC.

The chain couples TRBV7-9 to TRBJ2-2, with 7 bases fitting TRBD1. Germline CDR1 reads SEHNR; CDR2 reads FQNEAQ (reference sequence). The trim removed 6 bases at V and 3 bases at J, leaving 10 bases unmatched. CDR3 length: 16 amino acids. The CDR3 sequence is CASSYLRGGDTGELFF. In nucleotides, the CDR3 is TGTGCCAGCAGTTACCTAAGAGGGGGCGACACCGGGGAGCTGTTTTTT.

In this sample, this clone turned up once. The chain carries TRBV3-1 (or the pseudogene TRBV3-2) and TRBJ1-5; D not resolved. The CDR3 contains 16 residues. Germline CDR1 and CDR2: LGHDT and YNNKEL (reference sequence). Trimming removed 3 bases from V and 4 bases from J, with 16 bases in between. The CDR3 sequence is CASSHPVPIANQPQHF. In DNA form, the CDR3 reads TGTGCCAGCAGCCACCCGGTGCCTATAGCAAATCAGCCCCAGCATTTT.

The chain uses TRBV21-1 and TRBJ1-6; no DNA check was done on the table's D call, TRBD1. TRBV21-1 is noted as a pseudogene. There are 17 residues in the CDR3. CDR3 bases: TGTGCCATCTATAGGGGGCCCCTGAATCCGAATAATTCACCCCTCCACTTT. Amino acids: CAIYRGPLNPNNSPLHF.

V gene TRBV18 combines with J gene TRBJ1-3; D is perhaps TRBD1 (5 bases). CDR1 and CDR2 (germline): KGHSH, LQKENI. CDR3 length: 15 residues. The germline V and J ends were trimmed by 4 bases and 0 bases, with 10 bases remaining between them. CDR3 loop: CASSQDITSGNTIYF. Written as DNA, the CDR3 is TGTGCCAGCTCACAGGACATTACCTCTGGAAACACCATATATTTT. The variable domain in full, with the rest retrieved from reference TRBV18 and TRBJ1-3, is NAGVMQNPRHLVRRRGQEARLRCSPMKGHSHVYWYRQLPEEGLKFMVYLQKENIIDESGMPKERFSAEFPKEGPSILRIQQVVRGDSAAYFCASSQDITSGNTIYFGEGSWLTVV.

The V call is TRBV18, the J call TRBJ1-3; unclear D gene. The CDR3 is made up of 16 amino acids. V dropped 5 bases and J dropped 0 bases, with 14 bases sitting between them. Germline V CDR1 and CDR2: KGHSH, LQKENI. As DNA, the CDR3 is TGTGCCAGCTCAGCAAGTACTCCTAGCTCTGGAAACACCATATATTTT. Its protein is CASSASTPSSGNTIYF.

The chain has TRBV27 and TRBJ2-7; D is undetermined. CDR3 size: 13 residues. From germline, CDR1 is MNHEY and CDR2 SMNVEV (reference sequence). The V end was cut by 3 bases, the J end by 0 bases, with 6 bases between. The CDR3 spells CASSLSLSYEQYF. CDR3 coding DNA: TGTGCCAGCAGTTTGTCCCTCTCCTACGAGCAGTACTTC.

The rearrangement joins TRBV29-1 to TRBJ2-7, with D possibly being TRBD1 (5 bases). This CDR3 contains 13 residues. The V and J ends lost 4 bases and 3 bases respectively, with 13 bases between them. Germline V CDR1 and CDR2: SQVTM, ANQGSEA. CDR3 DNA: TGCAGCGTTGGACAGACCGTTTACTACGAGCAGTACTTC. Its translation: CSVGQTVYYEQYF.

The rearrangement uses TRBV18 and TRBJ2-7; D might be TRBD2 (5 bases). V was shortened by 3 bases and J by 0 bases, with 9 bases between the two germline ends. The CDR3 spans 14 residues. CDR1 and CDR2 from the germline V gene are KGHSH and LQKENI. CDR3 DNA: TGTGCCAGCTCACCCCGCCGGGACTCCTACGAGCAGTACTTC. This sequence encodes CASSPRRDSYEQYF.

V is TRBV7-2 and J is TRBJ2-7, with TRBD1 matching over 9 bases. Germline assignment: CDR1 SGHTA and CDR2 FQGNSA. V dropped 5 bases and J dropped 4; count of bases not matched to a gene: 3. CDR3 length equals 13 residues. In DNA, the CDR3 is TGTGCCAGCAGCCCAGACAGGGGGTACGAGCAGTACTTC. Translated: CASSPDRGYEQYF. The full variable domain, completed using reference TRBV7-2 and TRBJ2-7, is GAGVSQSPSNKVTEKGKDVELRCDPISGHTALYWYRQSLGQGLEFLIYFQGNSAPDKSGLPSDRFSAERTGGSVSTLTIQRTQQEDSAVYLCASSPDRGYEQYFGPGTRLTVT.

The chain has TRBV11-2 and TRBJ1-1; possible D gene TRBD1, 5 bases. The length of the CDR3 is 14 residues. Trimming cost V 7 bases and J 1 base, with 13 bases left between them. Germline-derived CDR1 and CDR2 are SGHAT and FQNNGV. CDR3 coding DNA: TGTGCCAGCACCTTGGGGCCAGGGAACACTGAAGCTTTCTTT. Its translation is CASTLGPGNTEAFF.

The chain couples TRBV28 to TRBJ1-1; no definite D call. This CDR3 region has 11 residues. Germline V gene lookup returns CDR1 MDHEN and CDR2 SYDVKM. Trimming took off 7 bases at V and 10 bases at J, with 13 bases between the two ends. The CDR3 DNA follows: TGTGCCAGCACAGACGACTGGGTAGCTTTCTTT. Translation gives CASTDDWVAFF.

The DNA for the CDR3 is TGTGCCAGTAGTATAGATAGCGCTCCGTACAATGAGCAGTTCTTC. Its protein product is CASSIDSAPYNEQFF. J is TRBJ2-1 and V is TRBV19; maybe TRBD2 (5 bases). The V gene lost 0 bases and the J gene lost 4 bases, with 10 bases spanning the gap. Germline CDR1 LNHDA, CDR2 SQIVND (reference sequence). The CDR3 loop spans 15 amino acids.

CDR3 region: CASSLVAGKETQYF. In DNA form, the CDR3 reads TGTGCCAGCAGCTTGGTCGCAGGGAAAGAGACCCAGTACTTC. This chain uses TRBV5-8 with TRBJ2-5; tentatively, D is TRBD1 (5 bases). CDR3 length: 14 residues. Per the germline V gene, CDR1 is SGHTS and CDR2 is YDEGEE. Trimming removed 0 bases at V and 3 bases at J, with 9 bases between.

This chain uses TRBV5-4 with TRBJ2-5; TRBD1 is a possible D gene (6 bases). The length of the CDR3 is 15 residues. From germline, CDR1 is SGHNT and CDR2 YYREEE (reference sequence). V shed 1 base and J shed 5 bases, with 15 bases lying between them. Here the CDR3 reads CASSLQGRFVETQYF. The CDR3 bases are TGTGCCAGCAGCTTGCAGGGGCGCTTCGTGGAGACCCAGTACTTC.

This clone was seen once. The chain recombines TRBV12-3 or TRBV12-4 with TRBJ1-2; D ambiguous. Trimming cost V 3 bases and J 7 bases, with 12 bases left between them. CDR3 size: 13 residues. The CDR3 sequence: CASSFGAGTGYTF. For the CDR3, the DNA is TGTGCCAGCAGTTTCGGTGCAGGAACTGGCTACACCTTC.

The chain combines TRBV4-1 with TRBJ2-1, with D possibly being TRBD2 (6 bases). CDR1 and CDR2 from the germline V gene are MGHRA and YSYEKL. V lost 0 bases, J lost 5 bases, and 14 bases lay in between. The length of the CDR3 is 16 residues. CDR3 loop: CASSQDAEGQDNEQFF. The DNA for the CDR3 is TGCGCCAGCAGCCAAGACGCGGAGGGCCAGGACAATGAGCAGTTCTTC.